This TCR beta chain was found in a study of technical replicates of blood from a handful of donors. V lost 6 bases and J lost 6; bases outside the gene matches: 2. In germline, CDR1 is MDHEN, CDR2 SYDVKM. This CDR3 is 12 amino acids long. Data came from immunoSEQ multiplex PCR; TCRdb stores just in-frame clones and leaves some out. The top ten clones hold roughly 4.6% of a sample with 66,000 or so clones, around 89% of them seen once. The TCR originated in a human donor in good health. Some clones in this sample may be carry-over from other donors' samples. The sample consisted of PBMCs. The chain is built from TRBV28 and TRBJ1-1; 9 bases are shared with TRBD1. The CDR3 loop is CASRTGGSEAFF. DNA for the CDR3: TGTGCCAGCAGAACAGGGGGCTCTGAAGCTTTCTTT.